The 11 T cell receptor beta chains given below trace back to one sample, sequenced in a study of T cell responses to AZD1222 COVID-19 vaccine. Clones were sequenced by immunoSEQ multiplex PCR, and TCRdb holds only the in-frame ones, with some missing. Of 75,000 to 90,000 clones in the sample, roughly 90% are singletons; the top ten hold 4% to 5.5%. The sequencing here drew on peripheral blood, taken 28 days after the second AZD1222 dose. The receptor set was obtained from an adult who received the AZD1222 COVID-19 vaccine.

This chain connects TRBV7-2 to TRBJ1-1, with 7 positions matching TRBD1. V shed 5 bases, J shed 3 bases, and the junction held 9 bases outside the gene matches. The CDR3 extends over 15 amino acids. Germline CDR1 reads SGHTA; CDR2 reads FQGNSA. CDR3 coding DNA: TGTGCCAGCAGCCCCCCAAAGGGGGCCTACACTGAAGCTTTCTTT. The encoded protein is CASSPPKGAYTEAFF.

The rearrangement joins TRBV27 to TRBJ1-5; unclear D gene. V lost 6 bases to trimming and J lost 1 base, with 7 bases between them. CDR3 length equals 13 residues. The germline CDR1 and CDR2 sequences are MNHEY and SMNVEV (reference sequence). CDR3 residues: CASSHSSNQPQHF. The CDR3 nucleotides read TGTGCCAGCAGCCACTCAAGCAATCAGCCCCAGCATTTT.

CDR3 residues: CASSPSRQHYGYTF. CDR3 DNA: TGTGCCAGCAGCCCCAGTCGACAGCACTATGGCTACACCTTC. The rearrangement joins TRBV7-2 to TRBJ1-2; a possible D gene is TRBD1 (5 bases). This CDR3 contains 14 residues. With 5 bases removed from V and 3 bases from J, the gap between germline ends came to 13 bases. The V gene's germline CDR1 is SGHTA and CDR2 FQGNSA.

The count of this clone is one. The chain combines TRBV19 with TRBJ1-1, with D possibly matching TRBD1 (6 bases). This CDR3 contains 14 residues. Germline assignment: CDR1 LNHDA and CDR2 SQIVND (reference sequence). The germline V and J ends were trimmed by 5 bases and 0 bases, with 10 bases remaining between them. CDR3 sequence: CASSSDSLNTEAFF. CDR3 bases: TGTGCCAGTAGTTCGGACAGCTTGAACACTGAAGCTTTCTTT.

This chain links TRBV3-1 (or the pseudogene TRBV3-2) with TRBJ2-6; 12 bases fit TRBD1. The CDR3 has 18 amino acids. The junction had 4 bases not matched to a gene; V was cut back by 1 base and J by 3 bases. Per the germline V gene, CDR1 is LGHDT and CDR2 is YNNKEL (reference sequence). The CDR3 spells CASSQVGDRGRGANVLTF. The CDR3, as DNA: TGTGCCAGCAGCCAAGTTGGGGACAGGGGGCGTGGGGCCAACGTCCTGACTTTC.

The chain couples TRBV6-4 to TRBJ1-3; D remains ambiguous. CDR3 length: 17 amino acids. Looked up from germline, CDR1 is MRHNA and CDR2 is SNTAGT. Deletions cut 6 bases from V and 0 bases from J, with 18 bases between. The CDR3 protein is CASSHALGVSSGNTIYF. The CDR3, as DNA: TGTGCCAGCAGCCATGCCCTTGGGGTGAGCTCTGGAAACACCATATATTTT.

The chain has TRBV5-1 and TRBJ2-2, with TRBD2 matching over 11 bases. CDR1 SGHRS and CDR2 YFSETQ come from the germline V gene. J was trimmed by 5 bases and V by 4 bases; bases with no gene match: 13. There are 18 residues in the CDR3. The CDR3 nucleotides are TGCGCCAGCAGCCCCAGACTAGCGGGAACCCTACAAACCGGGGAGCTGTTTTTT. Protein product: CASSPRLAGTLQTGELFF.

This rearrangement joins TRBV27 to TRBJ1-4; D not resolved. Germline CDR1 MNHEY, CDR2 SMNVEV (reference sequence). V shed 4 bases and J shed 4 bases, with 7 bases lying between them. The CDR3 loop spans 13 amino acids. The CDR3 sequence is CASSWGDNEKLFF. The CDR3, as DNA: TGTGCCAGCAGTTGGGGAGATAATGAAAAACTGTTTTTT.

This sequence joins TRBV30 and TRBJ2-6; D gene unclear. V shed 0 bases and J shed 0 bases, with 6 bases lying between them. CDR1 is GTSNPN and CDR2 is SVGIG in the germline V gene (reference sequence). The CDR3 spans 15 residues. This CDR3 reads CAWSVNLSGANVLTF. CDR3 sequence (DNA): TGTGCCTGGAGTGTGAACCTCTCTGGGGCCAACGTCCTGACTTTC.

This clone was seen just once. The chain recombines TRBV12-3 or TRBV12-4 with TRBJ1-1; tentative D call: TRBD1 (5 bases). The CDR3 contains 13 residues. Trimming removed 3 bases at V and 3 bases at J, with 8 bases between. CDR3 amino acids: CASSFGGDTEAFF. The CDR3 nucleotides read TGTGCCAGCAGTTTCGGAGGGGACACTGAAGCTTTCTTT.

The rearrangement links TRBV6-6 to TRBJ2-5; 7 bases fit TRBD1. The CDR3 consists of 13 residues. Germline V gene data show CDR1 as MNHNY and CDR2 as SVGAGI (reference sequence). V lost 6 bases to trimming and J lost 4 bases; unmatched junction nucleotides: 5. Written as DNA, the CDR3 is TGTGCCAGCAGAGAGACAGGGCCAGAGACCCAGTACTTC. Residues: CASRETGPETQYF.